This T cell receptor beta chain is from a study of cytomegalovirus exposure and HLA in healthy donors (dated by TCRdb to between 2016 and 2019). In terms of the full investigation: In an earlier analysis of roughly 500 of the donors, 276 Gb of sequence data and 95 million to 130 million unique TCR beta sequences from roughly 200 million T cells were reported. An early release that covered roughly 600 HLA-typed donors contained approximately 300 gigabases of sequencing data and some 87 million unique TCR sequences. Among the roughly 400 genotyped donors, about 83% belonged to the genetic ancestry cluster associated with self-reported Caucasian donors. The study was designed to test whether signatures of past pathogen exposure could be identified by cataloging public T cell receptors. The T cell repertoires of 550 to 850 subjects were profiled by immunosequencing and related to cytomegalovirus serostatus. In addition to the first cohort of around 670 subjects, a separate validation cohort of 100 to 150 different subjects was used. High-throughput TCR immunosequencing, statistical association of individual TCRs with disease status, and machine learning were combined to predict cytomegalovirus infection status. A later analysis re-analyzed previously published TCR beta repertoires from 500 to 700 donors and added high-resolution HLA genotyping to study TCR occurrence patterns. In the later analysis, no new phenotypic data were used to find candidate immune exposures; instead, reliance was placed on TCR beta sequences and their occurrence across donors. An earlier analysis of approximately 500 of the donors applied high-throughput TCR beta sequencing to assess whether each TCR beta V gene segment acted as functional or pseudogenic. Alongside the repertoire data, information on donor age, sex, ethnicity and CMV serostatus was compiled. Genome-wide SNP genotypes for about 60% of the roughly 700 donors were used in a later genetic analysis, which treated that subset as a discovery cohort. All discovery cohort repertoires had been generated using a single sequencing platform. Class I and class II HLA loci were covered by the typing at four-digit resolution. The number of donors typed differed by locus, with 629-630 for A, B, C, DRB1 and DQB1, around 500 for DQA1, 600 to 610 for DPA1, and some 440 for DPB1. Several DR-DQ haplotypes were treated as single units for association and clustering because of strong linkage in the cohort. On average, roughly 200,000 unique TCR beta nucleotide sequences were sequenced per donor among 300 to 500 genotyped donors of the cohort, with about 17% of those sequences being non-productive. The paper as a whole reports these results and caveats: Correlated functional status among segregating V segments might be attributable to linkage disequilibrium, but an unknown experimental factor could not be ruled out. In a later analysis, HLA-associated TCR beta chains were found to be more clonally expanded and to have lower generation probabilities than equally common non-associated chains. Sequencing depth was assumed to be roughly uniform across donors in the presence/absence analyses, though that assumption may not hold. A cluster of highly shared sequence variants was judged likely to represent a technical artifact of the sequencing pipeline. A later genetic analysis associated a missense DCLRE1C variant with V-gene and J-gene trimming of TCR beta chains, and an independent cohort replicated the association. The classifier was reported to diagnose cytomegalovirus status with high specificity and sensitivity in both the original and validation cohorts. CMV serostatus was the only immune exposure information available for the cohort. A later analysis found that most CMV-associated TCR beta chains appeared HLA-restricted, with HLA associations seemingly driven largely by CMV exposure. In an earlier analysis of approximately 590 of the donors, most TCR beta V segments appeared in productive rearrangements about 87% or about 30% of the time, broadly matching IMGT annotations. A further reported finding was that TCR beta sequences accurately predicted the HLA-A and HLA-B alleles for most subjects in the first cohort. When HLA alleles, especially DR and DQ, strongly co-occurred, TCR associations were difficult to assign to individual alleles. Only TCR beta chains were sequenced in this cohort, and the absence of alpha or paired-chain data limited detectable features. The authors suggested that the approach could potentially be extended to other disease states and immunological phenotypes. Because some donors lacked HLA typing at each locus, the association tests relied only on the typed subset. In vitro tests confirmed that a few of the cytomegalovirus-associated TCR beta chains recognize cytomegalovirus antigens. A later analysis associated 15,000 to 20,000 TCR beta sequences with specific HLA alleles at a false discovery rate of 0.05. Some IMGT-functional V segments, including TRBV6-2 and TRBV6-3, could not be distinguished by the 87-base-pair reads and were therefore excluded. According to a later analysis, parvovirus B19, influenza, CMV and Epstein-Barr virus appeared linked to several top co-occurrence clusters. In a later analysis, TCR association rates were found to vary across HLA loci, with the most associated TCRs seen for DRB1 alleles and the fewest for HLA-C alleles. About 17 rarely observed V segments, including chromosome 9 orphons, were excluded from the earlier analysis of approximately 500 of the donors because counts were too low. Across donors, most TCR sequences were observed very rarely, whereas some public TCRs were present in many individuals. According to a later genetic analysis, donors in an Asian-associated ancestry cluster had fewer N-insertions in productive TCRs than the approximately 670-donor mean. A total of 150 or so TCR beta chains were listed by the study as associated with cytomegalovirus.

Libraries came from the immunoSEQ multiplex PCR assay. For the multiplex PCR, a mixture combining 60 forward primers for TCR Vbeta segments and 13 reverse primers for TCR Jbeta segments was used. The CDR3 region of rearranged TCR beta genes was amplified from genomic DNA with a multiplex PCR assay. Amplified TCR beta libraries were sequenced as 87-base-pair reads on the Illumina HiSeq System. The authors processed their data as follows. Across the 640 or so repertoires, a later analysis counted some 80 million unique TCR beta chains, roughly 11 million of which were shared by at least two donors. A nearest-neighbor algorithm error-corrected the raw reads and collapsed the reads into unique sequences, merging closely related sequences to remove PCR and sequencing errors. Alignment of CDR3 sequences to IMGT reference sequences was used to assign V, D and J gene segments. For a sequence to be retained, at least a six-nucleotide match to both a V gene segment and a J gene segment was required. A rearrangement counted as productive if the CDR3 had no stop codons and remained in frame with V and J, and every other rearrangement counted as non-productive. Following IMGT convention, CDR3 was defined as the stretch from the second conserved V-encoded cysteine up to the conserved J-encoded phenylalanine. The earlier analysis of a few hundred of the donors excluded any sequence lacking an unambiguous match to a single V gene segment. An earlier analysis of some 610 of the donors called V segments functional above 56.7% productive rearrangements and segregating when the between-donor standard deviation exceeded 5%. A statistical classification framework was built to diagnose cytomegalovirus status from the catalog of TCR beta chain sequences. A later analysis assigned V and J genes by comparing TCR nucleotide sequences with IMGT/GENE-DB human TR gene sequences. The TCRdist pipeline was used in a later analysis to assign CDR3 sequences and most-parsimonious VDJ recombination scenarios. In a later analysis, each TCR beta chain was defined by its CDR3 amino acid sequence together with its V-gene family, and reads without a unique V-gene family were excluded. As a way to deal with suspected cross-contamination and a sequencing artifact, a later analysis dropped 500 to 700 nucleotide sequences that were highly shared and had low generation probability. In a later analysis, a clonal expansion index was calculated for each public chain from normalized within-repertoire ranks of inferred template counts. In a later analysis, generation probabilities were computed with a VDJ recombination model fitted to out-of-frame rearrangements, and the resulting probabilities were checked against IGoR. A later analysis scored TCR-TCR, TCR-HLA and TCR-CMV co-occurrence with hypergeometric tests, applying a repertoire-size bias correction to TCR pairs. False discovery rates were estimated in a later analysis by permuting HLA or CMV assignments 20 times. A later analysis grouped co-occurring TCRs with DBSCAN, adding TCRdist sequence similarity when clustering within HLA-allele-positive subsets. Repertoires with fewer than 30,000 or more than 120,000 public chains were left out of co-occurrence clustering, as were five repertoires with anomalous nucleotide sharing. TCRdb obtained this table from immuneACCESS and retained in-frame rearrangements with V and J assigned. These tables miss some clones; where compared with another copy, unresolved V genes account for less than half of the shortfall, and the remainder is unexplained. V, J and clone size reflect that table, while D and trimming were determined from the DNA. Recorded for this sample are about 120,000 clones; around 66% of them occurred a single time. The ten largest clones add up to about 8.5% of the sample.

Points on this clone: The antigen this receptor binds is unknown. No base quality values were provided; no much bigger clone lies one nucleotide off.

In total, roughly 670 healthy bone marrow donors made up the cohort. Cohort members were all nominally healthy when sampled, although unrecorded immune exposures were likely present. The donor was CMV seropositive and was included in the group of approximately 300 seropositive cohort members. Each donor provided a peripheral blood sample, and peripheral blood mononuclear cells were used for TCR beta sequencing. Genomic DNA extraction from the blood cell samples was performed with the Qiagen DNeasy Blood Extraction Kit. At the junction V is shortened by 3 bases and J by 10 bases, with 7 bases in between. The germline V gene sets CDR1 to ENHRY and CDR2 to SYGVKD. Reading from cysteine to phenylalanine, the CDR3 counts 12 amino acids. The CDR3 DNA has 36 bases and is translated from base 1.

Sequenced material: PBMCs. The chain employs TRBV10-3 and TRBJ1-6; the D gene cannot be resolved reliably. The origin of this receptor is a man aged 18 to 29 in good health and CMV-seropositive. The CDR3 has the sequence CAISDVGSPLHF. The DNA sequence is as follows: TGTGCCATCAGTGACGTTGGCTCACCCCTCCACTTT.